This T cell receptor (beta chain) was retrieved from a study of blood T cell repertoires in COVID-19. Per germline, CDR1 SGHRS and CDR2 YFSETQ. The CDR3 extends over 15 amino acids. Trimming took 0 bases from V and 3 from J, leaving 10 bases between them. Authors' data handling: From reference gene primer amplification, estimates of nucleated cell counts were derived. Sequencing was performed with immunoSEQ multiplex PCR; in TCRdb, only in-frame clones are kept and a portion is missing. That table supplies the V and J calls and clone size; D and trimming were determined from the DNA. The data show more than 150,000 clones, with roughly 78% seen just once and around 2.8% held by the top ten. This clone was seen only a few times.

The gene calls are TRBV5-1 and TRBJ2-1, with D tentatively TRBD2 (5 bases). Material for sequencing was peripheral blood. The TCR comes from a woman of 80 years or more with active or convalescent COVID-19. This CDR3 reads CASSLGTGDYNEQFF. The CDR3 nucleotides read TGCGCCAGCAGCTTGGGTACCGGGGACTACAATGAGCAGTTCTTC.